These 6 T cell receptor beta chains were sequenced from one sample in a study of T cells in Graves' hyperthyroidism and ophthalmopathy. From RNA transcripts, TCR beta CDR3 regions were amplified. During a first-round RT-PCR of the TCR CDR3, the HTBI primer set was used. A single record per CDR3 protein comes from TCRdb applying MiXCR to the multiplex PCR reads. In the table there are about 320,000 distinct CDR3 sequences, around a sixth of which are singletons. Sequenced: blood. These receptor sequences come from a man aged 25-45 years with Graves' hyperthyroidism.

This clonotype has ten or more counts. The chain has TRBV28 and TRBJ1-2; a weak D match, TRBD1 (5 bases). Trimming pared 5 bases from V and 4 bases from J, leaving 8 bases between. CDR3 length equals 12 residues. The germline CDR1 and CDR2 sequences are MDHEN and SYDVKM. This CDR3 reads CASSPQGYGYTF. CDR3 nucleotides: TGTGCCAGCAGTCCCCAGGGCTATGGCTACACCTTC.

In this sample, this clonotype turned up many times. This rearrangement joins TRBV5-1 to TRBJ2-1, with TRBD2 as a possible D gene (6 bases). Germline CDR1 is SGHRS and CDR2 is YFSETQ. This CDR3 has 16 amino acids. V was shortened by 0 bases and J by 4 bases, with 14 bases between the two germline ends. CDR3 DNA: TGCGCCAGCAGCTTGGAGGGGCGGGGCCGATACAATGAGCAGTTCTTC. It codes for CASSLEGRGRYNEQFF.

This clonotype has ten or more counts. CDR3 in amino acids: CASSFPSGTSYNEQFF. As DNA, the CDR3 is TGTGCCAGCAGCTTCCCTAGCGGGACTTCCTACAATGAGCAGTTCTTC. V gene TRBV13 combines with J gene TRBJ2-1; TRBD2 aligns across 9 bases. V gave up 3 bases and J gave up 1 base; unmatched junction bases: 4. Germline V gives CDR1 PRHDT, CDR2 FYEKMQ (reference sequence). CDR3 length: 16 residues.

V is TRBV12-3 or TRBV12-4 and J is TRBJ2-1; maybe TRBD2 (5 bases). Trimming stripped 8 bases from V and 7 bases from J, with 12 bases between. The CDR3 is made up of 12 amino acids. The DNA of the CDR3 is TGTGCCAGCGGTGAACCGGGAAATGAGCAGTTCTTC. This sequence encodes CASGEPGNEQFF.

This chain uses TRBV19 with TRBJ2-1; possibly TRBD2 for D (6 bases). Germline loops: CDR1 LNHDA, CDR2 SQIVND (reference sequence). With 1 base removed from V and 7 bases from J, the gap between germline ends came to 14 bases. The CDR3 has 15 residues. In DNA, the CDR3 is TGTGCCAGTAGTATAGCGGCAGGGAGGACGAATGAGCAGTTCTTC. It translates to CASSIAAGRTNEQFF.

At least ten counts were recorded for this clonotype. V is TRBV2 and J is TRBJ2-3; 8 nucleotides agree with TRBD1. Germline assignment: CDR1 SNHLY and CDR2 FYNNEI. The CDR3 runs to 13 residues. Trimming cost V 6 bases and J 5 bases; bases outside gene matches: 4. The CDR3 loop reads CASRTGELDTQYF. CDR3 sequence (DNA): TGTGCCAGCAGGACAGGGGAATTAGATACGCAGTATTTT.